The rows below give T cell receptor beta chains drawn from one sample of a study of T cells in Graves' hyperthyroidism and ophthalmopathy. TCRdb ran MiXCR on the multiplex PCR reads and lists one entry per CDR3 protein. This sample has 310,000 or so distinct CDR3 sequences; about a sixth occur once, and the top ten carry around 61%. Material for sequencing was blood. The receptor source for this set is a woman aged 55 to 70 with Graves' ophthalmopathy. Both conserved end residues are part of each CDR3. D genes are given only for firm matches. Rows give clone size only sometimes, using once, few, many, or a class for an expanded clone.

CDR3nt | CDR3aa | d_gene | len | abundance | j_gene | v_gene
TGTGCCATCAGATACGGGACAGGGGATCGGTACGAGCAGTACTTC | CAIRYGTGDRYEQYF | TRBD1 | 15 | many | TRBJ2-7 | TRBV10-3
TGTGCCAGCAGCCAAGAAGTACGGGACTATGGCTACACCTTC | CASSQEVRDYGYTF | NA | 14 | few | TRBJ1-2 | TRBV4-2
TGTGCCAGCAGCGTTTATACAGCCGAGCAGTACTTC | CASSVYTAEQYF | NA | 12 | many | TRBJ2-7 | TRBV11-2
TGTGCCGCGGGAAGGGGTCCCAATCAGCCCCAGCATTTT | CAAGRGPNQPQHF | NA | 13 | NA | TRBJ1-5 | TRBV30
TGTGCCAGCAGTTTAGCTAGCGGAGAGCCCACCGGGGAGCTGTTTTTT | CASSLASGEPTGELFF | NA | 16 | many | TRBJ2-2 | TRBV12-3/TRBV12-4
TGTGCCAGCAGTCTGCCTCCCCGGGGGGGCAAAAACATTCAGTACTTC | CASSLPPRGGKNIQYF | TRBD2 | 16 | NA | TRBJ2-4 | TRBV28
TGTGCCAGCACCCTTCCAAACGGAAAACTGTTTTTT | CASTLPNGKLFF | NA | 12 | NA | TRBJ1-4 | TRBV28
TGTGCCAGCAGTGAAAACGCGATCACAGATACGCAGTATTTT | CASSENAITDTQYF | NA | 14 | few | TRBJ2-3 | TRBV6-1
TGTGCCAGCAGTTTAAGAGGCGCAGTGGGGGCTAATGAAAAACTGTTTTTT | CASSLRGAVGANEKLFF | NA | 17 | many | TRBJ1-4 | TRBV27
TGTGCCAGCAGCTTAAATGGACTAGCAGCCAATGAGCAGTTCTTC | CASSLNGLAANEQFF | TRBD2 | 15 | NA | TRBJ2-1 | TRBV5-4
TGTGCCATCAGTGAGTCAATCGGCGGGGGGCGAGGCGAGCAGTACTTC | CAISESIGGGRGEQYF | TRBD2 | 16 | few | TRBJ2-7 | TRBV10-3
TGTGCCAGCATAGTCCCGGGGCAGAGTGGCTACACCTTC | CASIVPGQSGYTF | NA | 13 | many | TRBJ1-2 | TRBV28
TGTGCCAGCAGACCGATTAGCTATGGCTACACCTTC | CASRPISYGYTF | NA | 12 | few | TRBJ1-2 | TRBV6-1
TGCAGTGCTGCGCGACAACCGACTGGAAATGAGCAGTTCTTC | CSAARQPTGNEQFF | NA | 14 | NA | TRBJ2-1 | TRBV20-1
TGTGCCAGTAGTATTCGAGGGGAAAAGCAGTACTTC | CASSIRGEKQYF | NA | 12 | few | TRBJ2-7 | TRBV19
TGTGCCAGCAGTGCTCCGGGACAGACTACCCACGAGCAGTACTTC | CASSAPGQTTHEQYF | TRBD1 | 15 | NA | TRBJ2-7 | TRBV6-1
TGTGCCAGCAGGCCAGGGGCGGGGGCCTACGAGCAGTACTTC | CASRPGAGAYEQYF | NA | 14 | many | TRBJ2-7 | TRBV6-1
TGCAGTGCCCACCAAGGGGTGGATGAGCAGTTCTTC | CSAHQGVDEQFF | NA | 12 | NA | TRBJ2-1 | TRBV20-1
TGTGCCAGCAGTCGGCCCTTTGGGGGCGGAAAGCCCCAGCATTTT | CASSRPFGGGKPQHF | NA | 15 | few | TRBJ1-5 | TRBV28
TGTGCCAGCAGTTCCCCCCACAGGGGCATGAACACTGAAGCTTTCTTT | CASSSPHRGMNTEAFF | TRBD1 | 16 | many | TRBJ1-1 | TRBV27
TGTGCCAGTAGTACCGGGCCTTGGGACTATGGCTACACCTTC | CASSTGPWDYGYTF | NA | 14 | NA | TRBJ1-2 | TRBV19
TGCGCCAGCAGCCAAGATCCGTCAGGCTCAGGGACTAACTATGGCTACACCTTC | CASSQDPSGSGTNYGYTF | NA | 18 | few | TRBJ1-2 | TRBV4-1
TGCGCCAGCAGCTTAGGACGGAATAATTCACCCCTCCACTTT | CASSLGRNNSPLHF | NA | 14 | NA | TRBJ1-6 | TRBV7-6
TGTGCCAGCAGCTTACCAGCGGGGGGGCAAGATACGCAGTATTTT | CASSLPAGGQDTQYF | TRBD2 | 15 | many | TRBJ2-3 | TRBV13
TGTGCCAGCAGCTCCCAAACGGTGGAACCAGATACGCAGTATTTT | CASSSQTVEPDTQYF | NA | 15 | many | TRBJ2-3 | TRBV11-2
TGTGCCAGCAGCTTAGGGTTACTAGCGGGAGAAGTTACGCAGTATTTT | CASSLGLLAGEVTQYF | TRBD2 | 16 | many | TRBJ2-3 | TRBV7-2